One TCR beta chain is described in this entry. Its antigen is not known. These data are taken from a study of T-cell reconstitution after alpha-beta-depleted transplantation in children. The authors prepared the TCRbeta library with unique molecular identifiers. TCRdb called the PCR reads again in MiXCR, with one record for every CDR3 protein. The sample lists some 260,000 distinct CDR3 sequences, more than 20% occurring once. This CDR3 is built from 17 residues. V gave up 2 bases and J gave up 1 base, with 17 bases separating them. Per germline, CDR1 MNHEY and CDR2 SVGEGT. General study results and limits: T-cell counts and diversity at one year post-transplant came mainly from newly produced T cells.

V usage is TRBV6-2 or TRBV6-3 and J usage is TRBJ1-1, with D perhaps TRBD1 (6 bases). The sample was PBMCs, mostly from graft donor cells, taken 360 days after TCRalphabeta/CD19-depleted stem cell transplant. This TCR was sampled from a female patient aged 2 to 10 who had a stem cell transplant for congenital amegakaryocytic thrombocytopenia, so the T cells may come from the graft donor. The CDR3 sequence is CASSYVGGGLGNTEAFF. Written as DNA, the CDR3 is TGTGCCAGCAGTTACGTAGGAGGGGGACTTGGGAACACTGAAGCTTTCTTT.